Presented here are 12 T cell receptor beta chains from one specimen sequenced in a study of early T cells in non-severe SARS-CoV-2 infection. Via MiXCR, TCRdb re-called the 5' RACE reads, giving one row per CDR3 protein. The sample has some 61,000 distinct CDR3 sequences, roughly an eighth seen once. The sequenced sample was whole blood. Receptors originate from an adult who was a healthcare worker with PCR-confirmed SARS-CoV-2 infection or an uninfected control (not recorded which).

This clonotype is medium-sized. The chain couples TRBV28 to TRBJ2-6; D uncertain. Trimming removed 7 bases at V and 4 bases at J, with 20 bases between. Germline V gene data show CDR1 as MDHEN and CDR2 as SYDVKM. This CDR3 region has 17 residues. CDR3 in DNA: TGTGCCAGCACCGCTTCGACGCGGACGTGGGGGGCCAACGTCCTGACTTTC. Translating gives CASTASTRTWGANVLTF.

Ten or more counts support this clonotype. This chain joins TRBV6-2 or TRBV6-3 and TRBJ2-3; possibly TRBD2 for D (6 bases). Per germline, CDR1 MNHEY and CDR2 SVGEGT. V was shortened by 2 bases and J by 4 bases, with 13 bases between the two germline ends. CDR3 length: 15 amino acids. CDR3 in amino acids: CASSYVAAPPDTQYF. CDR3 DNA: TGTGCCAGCAGTTACGTAGCGGCCCCCCCAGATACGCAGTATTTT.

This clonotype came up once. Its ends do not fully match the called genes, so a read error is possible. The rearrangement joins TRBV18 to TRBJ2-5, with unresolved D. This CDR3 spans 12 amino acids. Germline CDR1 KGHSH, CDR2 LQKENI. DNA of the CDR3: TGTGCCAGCTCACGGGCAGGCGAGAGCCAGTACTTC. It encodes CASSRAGESQYF.

The chain links TRBV29-1 to TRBJ1-1; 7 bases fit TRBD1. The CDR3 runs to 12 residues. Germline lookup yields CDR1 SQVTM and CDR2 ANQGSEA. V lost 7 bases to trimming and J lost 5 bases; unmatched junction nucleotides: 7. The CDR3 sequence: CSAGTVRTEAFF. The CDR3, as DNA: TGCAGCGCTGGGACAGTAAGAACTGAAGCTTTCTTT.

This clonotype was detected a few times. The chain employs TRBV6-2 or TRBV6-3 and TRBJ1-5; perhaps TRBD1 as D (5 bases). The CDR3 extends over 12 amino acids. V gave up 7 bases and J gave up 6 bases, with 10 bases separating them. Germline V gene sequence: CDR1 MNHEY, CDR2 SVGEGT. The CDR3 reads CASTPGGQPQHF. The CDR3 region has the DNA TGTGCCAGCACCCCCGGGGGTCAGCCCCAGCATTTT.

This clonotype was seen a handful of times. The chain couples TRBV7-6 to TRBJ2-6; D is undetermined. CDR3 length: 14 residues. Germline CDR1 SGHVS, CDR2 FNYEAQ. Trimming pared 5 bases from V and 1 base from J, leaving 6 bases between. The CDR3 region is CASSKLSGANVLTF. As DNA, the CDR3 is TGTGCCAGCAGCAAGCTGTCTGGGGCCAACGTCCTGACTTTC.

The chain has TRBV29-1 and TRBJ1-1, with D possibly TRBD1 on 5 matching bases. The V gene lost 1 base and the J gene lost 3 bases, with 12 bases spanning the gap. CDR1 is SQVTM and CDR2 is ANQGSEA in the germline V gene. This CDR3 contains 14 residues. Here the CDR3 reads CSVEGTGGYTEAFF. The DNA for the CDR3 is TGCAGCGTTGAAGGCACAGGCGGTTACACTGAAGCTTTCTTT.

In this sample, this clonotype turned up many times. V gene TRBV13 combines with J gene TRBJ2-1; 9 bases align to TRBD2. Germline V gives CDR1 PRHDT, CDR2 FYEKMQ (reference sequence). The V segment lost 1 base and the J segment 6 bases; nucleotides outside the gene matches: 7. The CDR3 has 16 residues. This CDR3 reads CASSLERGRAINEQFF. For the CDR3, the DNA is TGTGCCAGCAGCTTAGAGCGCGGGAGGGCCATCAATGAGCAGTTCTTC.

This clonotype showed up just a few times. The rearrangement links TRBV6-1 to TRBJ2-7, with 10 bases lining up with TRBD2. CDR3 size: 13 residues. CDR1 MNHNS and CDR2 SASEGT come from the germline V gene. V gave up 8 bases and J gave up 5 bases; unmatched junction bases: 6. For the CDR3, the DNA is TGTGCCAGCGTCCTAGCGGGAGCCAACGAGCAGTACTTC. Translated, it gives CASVLAGANEQYF.

This clonotype was detected a few times. The rearrangement links TRBV20-1 to TRBJ1-1; tentative D call: TRBD1 (5 bases). Trimming shortened V by 3 bases and J by 3 bases, and 14 bases separated the two germline ends. Germline CDR1 DFQATT, CDR2 SNEGSKA (reference sequence). This CDR3 has 14 amino acids. The CDR3 DNA is TGCAGTGCTAGTCCGCGGGGCAGGGACACTGAAGCTTTCTTT. Protein product: CSASPRGRDTEAFF.

This clonotype has more than one count but fewer than ten. The V gene is TRBV20-1, the J gene TRBJ2-7; 10 positions agree with TRBD2. Germline CDR1 and CDR2: DFQATT and SNEGSKA (reference sequence). The CDR3 loop spans 14 amino acids. J gave up 3 bases and V 0 bases, and 2 bases lay outside the gene matches. The CDR3 region is CSARDLAGVYEQYF. CDR3 DNA sequence: TGCAGTGCTAGAGATCTAGCGGGAGTCTACGAGCAGTACTTC.

This clonotype occurred a few times. The rearrangement joins TRBV27 to TRBJ2-3, with a tentative D call TRBD2 (5 bases). Germline-derived CDR1 and CDR2 are MNHEY and SMNVEV (reference sequence). The CDR3 is made up of 16 amino acids. The V and J ends lost 3 bases and 2 bases respectively, with 15 bases between them. CDR3 loop: CASSFVGIEFTDTQYF. The CDR3 nucleotides are TGTGCCAGCAGTTTCGTCGGGATAGAGTTCACAGATACGCAGTATTTT.